The rows below give T cell receptor beta chains drawn from one sample of a study of ipilimumab plus nivolumab after autologous stem cell transplantation. Sequencing used immunoSEQ multiplex PCR; TCRdb keeps in-frame clones, though not all of them. The sample lists 17,000 or so clones, less than 75% occurring once. This sample comprised PBMCs, obtained in a trial of ipilimumab plus nivolumab as post-transplant consolidation. The receptors come from a male donor with diffuse large B-cell lymphoma. Both conserved end residues are part of each CDR3. The D gene is left open where the match is weak. Size is omitted from some rows. Given values are once, few, many or a class for expanded clones.

CDR3nt	CDR3aa	abundance	v_gene	j_gene	d_gene
TGTGCCAGCAGCCGAACAGGAAATCAGCCCCAGCATTTT	CASSRTGNQPQHF	once	TRBV5-5	TRBJ1-5	.
TGTGTCTTGCTGATGGCGACGGGTGGAAACACCATATATTTT	CVLLMATGGNTIYF	once	TRBV2	TRBJ1-3	.
TGTGCCAGCAGGCCCGGGCTAGCCACCGGGGAGCTGTTTTTT	CASRPGLATGELFF	.	TRBV28	TRBJ2-2	.
TGTGCCTGGAGTGTCGGGACCTTAGGAAACACCATATATTTT	CAWSVGTLGNTIYF	few	TRBV30	TRBJ1-3	.
TGTGCCAGCAGCAAGGGACTAGTGAGCACAGATACGCAGTATTTT	CASSKGLVSTDTQYF	.	TRBV5-4	TRBJ2-3	TRBD2
TGTGCCAGCAGTGGCGGGACAGGCGGTACGCAGTATTTT	CASSGGTGGTQYF	.	TRBV2	TRBJ2-3	TRBD1
TGTGCCAGCAGTGATGGTTTAGCGGGAGGGCTAATGGTCGATGAGCAGTTCTTC	CASSDGLAGGLMVDEQFF	.	TRBV2	TRBJ2-1	TRBD2
TGTGCCAGCAGCCAAGACTCAATAGTCAGGCAGCCCCAGCATTTT	CASSQDSIVRQPQHF	few	TRBV4-2	TRBJ1-5	.
TGTGCCAGCAGCCGCGTCTACAATGAGCAGTTCTTC	CASSRVYNEQFF	.	TRBV2	TRBJ2-1	.
TGTGCCAGCAGCGCGACAGGGGTTGGCTACACCTTC	CASSATGVGYTF	.	TRBV9	TRBJ1-2	TRBD1
TGTGCCAGCAGCTCACTAGCGGGGTCGGACACCGGGGAGCTGTTTTTT	CASSSLAGSDTGELFF	.	TRBV7-9	TRBJ2-2	TRBD2
TGTGCCAGCAGCTTGCTTCTGGCTAGCGGGGGGGATGAGCAGTTCTTC	CASSLLLASGGDEQFF	.	TRBV5-4	TRBJ2-1	TRBD2
TGTGCCACCGGGACTAGCGGGGGTAGCTCCTACAATGAGCAGTTCTTC	CATGTSGGSSYNEQFF	.	TRBV15	TRBJ2-1	TRBD2
TGTGCCAGCAGTACTACAGGGGGGACTGAAGCTTTCTTT	CASSTTGGTEAFF	.	TRBV6-5	TRBJ1-1	TRBD1
TGTGCCAGCAGCTTGGGCACAGGACATAATGAAAAACTGTTTTTT	CASSLGTGHNEKLFF	.	TRBV5-4	TRBJ1-4	.
TGTGCCAGCAGCGGAGTCCGGGACAGGGGTGAAAAACTGTTTTTT	CASSGVRDRGEKLFF	.	TRBV11-2	TRBJ1-4	TRBD1
TGTGCCAGCAGCTCCCGGAGTTCTGGAAACACCATATATTTT	CASSSRSSGNTIYF	.	TRBV9	TRBJ1-3	.
TGCAGCGTTGAAGATAGGGTCGGGCGGGGGACCCAGTACTTC	CSVEDRVGRGTQYF	few	TRBV29-1	TRBJ2-5	.
TGCAGCGTCCTAGTATCAACTAATGAAAAACTGTTTTTT	CSVLVSTNEKLFF	.	TRBV29-1	TRBJ1-4	.
TGTGCCAGCAGCGTAGCCGGCCAGAGCTCCTATAATTCACCCCTCCACTTT	CASSVAGQSSYNSPLHF	once	TRBV9	TRBJ1-6	.